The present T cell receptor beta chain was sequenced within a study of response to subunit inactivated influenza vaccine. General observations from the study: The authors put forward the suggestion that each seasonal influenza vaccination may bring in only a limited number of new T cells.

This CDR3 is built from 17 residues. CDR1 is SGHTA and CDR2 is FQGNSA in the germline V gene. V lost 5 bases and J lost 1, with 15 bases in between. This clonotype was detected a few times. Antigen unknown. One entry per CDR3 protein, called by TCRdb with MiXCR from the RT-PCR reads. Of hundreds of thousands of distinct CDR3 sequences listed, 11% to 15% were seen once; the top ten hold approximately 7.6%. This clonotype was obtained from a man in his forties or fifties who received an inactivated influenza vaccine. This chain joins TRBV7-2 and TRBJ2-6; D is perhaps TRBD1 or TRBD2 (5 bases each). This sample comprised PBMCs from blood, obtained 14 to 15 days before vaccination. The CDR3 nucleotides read TGTGCCAGCAGCCGCGGTGGGGCGGGTTCTGGGGCCAACGTCCTGACTTTC. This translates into CASSRGGAGSGANVLTF.